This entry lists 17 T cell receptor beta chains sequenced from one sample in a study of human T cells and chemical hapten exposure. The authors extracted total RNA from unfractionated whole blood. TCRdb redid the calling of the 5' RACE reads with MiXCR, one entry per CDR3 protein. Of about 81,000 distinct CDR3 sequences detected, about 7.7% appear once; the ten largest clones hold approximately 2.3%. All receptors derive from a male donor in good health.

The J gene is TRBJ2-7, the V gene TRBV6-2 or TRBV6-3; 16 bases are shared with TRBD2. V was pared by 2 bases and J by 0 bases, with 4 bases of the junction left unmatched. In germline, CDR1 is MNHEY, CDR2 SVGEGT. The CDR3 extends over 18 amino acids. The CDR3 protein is CASSYRGTSGGDSYEQYF. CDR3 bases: TGTGCCAGCAGTTACCGCGGGACTAGCGGGGGGGACTCCTACGAGCAGTACTTC.

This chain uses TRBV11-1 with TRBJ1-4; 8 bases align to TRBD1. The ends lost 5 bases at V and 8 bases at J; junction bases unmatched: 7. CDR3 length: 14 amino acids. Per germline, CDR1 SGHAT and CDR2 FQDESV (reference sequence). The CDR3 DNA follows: TGTGCCAGCAGCACGACAGGGGCAGCGGAAAAACTGTTTTTT. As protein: CASSTTGAAEKLFF.

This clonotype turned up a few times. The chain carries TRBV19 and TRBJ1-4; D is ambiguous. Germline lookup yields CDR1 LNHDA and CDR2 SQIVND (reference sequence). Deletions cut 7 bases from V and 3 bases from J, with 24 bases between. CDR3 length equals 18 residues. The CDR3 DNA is TGTGCCAGTAACCCCCACCCCACCATTCTCCAGCCTAATGAAAAACTGTTTTTT. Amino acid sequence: CASNPHPTILQPNEKLFF.

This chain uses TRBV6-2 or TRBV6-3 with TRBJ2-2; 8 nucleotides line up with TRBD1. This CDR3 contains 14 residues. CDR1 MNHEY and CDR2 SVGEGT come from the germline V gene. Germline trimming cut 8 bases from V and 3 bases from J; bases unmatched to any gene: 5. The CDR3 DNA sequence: TGTGCCAGCGCCGGGACAGGTTACACCGGGGAGCTGTTTTTT. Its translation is CASAGTGYTGELFF.

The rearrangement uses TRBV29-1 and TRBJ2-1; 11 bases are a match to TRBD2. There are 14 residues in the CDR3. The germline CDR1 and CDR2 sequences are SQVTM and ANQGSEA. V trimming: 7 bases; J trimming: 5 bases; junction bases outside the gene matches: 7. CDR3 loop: CSARTSGLNNEQFF. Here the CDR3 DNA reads TGCAGCGCACGGACTAGCGGGCTTAACAATGAGCAGTTCTTC.

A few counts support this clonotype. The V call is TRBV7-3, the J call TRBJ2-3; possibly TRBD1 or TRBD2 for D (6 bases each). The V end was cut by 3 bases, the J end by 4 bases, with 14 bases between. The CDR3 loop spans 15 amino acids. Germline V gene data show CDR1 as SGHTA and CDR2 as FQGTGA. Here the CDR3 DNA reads TGTGCCAGCAGCTTGGCTGGGGGGCCCCCAGATACGCAGTATTTT. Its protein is CASSLAGGPPDTQYF.

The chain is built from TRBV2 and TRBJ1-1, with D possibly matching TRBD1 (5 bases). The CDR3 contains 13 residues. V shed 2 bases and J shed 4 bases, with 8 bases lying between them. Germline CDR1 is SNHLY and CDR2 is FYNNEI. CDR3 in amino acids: CASSERGGTEAFF. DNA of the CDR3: TGTGCCAGCAGTGAAAGGGGAGGCACTGAAGCTTTCTTT.

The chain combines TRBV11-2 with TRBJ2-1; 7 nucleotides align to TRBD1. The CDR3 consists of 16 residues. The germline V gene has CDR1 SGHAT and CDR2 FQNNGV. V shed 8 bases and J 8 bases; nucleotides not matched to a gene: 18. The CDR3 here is CASAKGAGGADDEQFF. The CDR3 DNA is TGTGCCAGCGCGAAGGGGGCTGGCGGTGCGGACGATGAGCAGTTCTTC.

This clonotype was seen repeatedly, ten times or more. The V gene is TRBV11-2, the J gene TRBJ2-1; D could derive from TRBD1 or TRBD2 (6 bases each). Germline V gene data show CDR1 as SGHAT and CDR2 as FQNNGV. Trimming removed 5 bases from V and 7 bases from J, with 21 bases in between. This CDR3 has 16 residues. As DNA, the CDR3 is TGTGCCAGCAGCACCCCCTTGACGGGGGCAGGGAATGAGCAGTTCTTC. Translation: CASSTPLTGAGNEQFF.

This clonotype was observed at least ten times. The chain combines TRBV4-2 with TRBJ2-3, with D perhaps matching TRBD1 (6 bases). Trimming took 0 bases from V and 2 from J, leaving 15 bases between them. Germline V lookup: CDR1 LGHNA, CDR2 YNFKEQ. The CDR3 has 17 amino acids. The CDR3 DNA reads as TGTGCCAGCAGCCAAGAGCGGCGTGGACAGCCCACAGATACGCAGTATTTT. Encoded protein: CASSQERRGQPTDTQYF.

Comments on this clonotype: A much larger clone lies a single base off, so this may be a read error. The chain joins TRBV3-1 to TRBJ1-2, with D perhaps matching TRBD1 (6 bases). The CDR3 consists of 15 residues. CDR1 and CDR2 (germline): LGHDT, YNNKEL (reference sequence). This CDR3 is CVSSTLGGANYGYTF. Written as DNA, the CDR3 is TGTGTCAGCTCTACACTCGGGGGCGCAAACTATGGCTACACCTTC.

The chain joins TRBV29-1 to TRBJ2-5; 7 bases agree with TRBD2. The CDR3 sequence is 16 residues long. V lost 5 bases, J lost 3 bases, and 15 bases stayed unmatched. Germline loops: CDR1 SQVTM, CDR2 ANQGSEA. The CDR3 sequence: CSVRAPGLTLEETQYF. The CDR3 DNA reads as TGCAGCGTTCGAGCCCCGGGACTAACGTTGGAAGAGACCCAGTACTTC.

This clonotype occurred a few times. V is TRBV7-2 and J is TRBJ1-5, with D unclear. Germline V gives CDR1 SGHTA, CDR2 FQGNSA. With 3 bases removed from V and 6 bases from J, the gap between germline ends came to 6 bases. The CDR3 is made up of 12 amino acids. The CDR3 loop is CASSFILQPQHF. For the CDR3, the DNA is TGTGCCAGCAGCTTCATTCTTCAGCCCCAGCATTTT.

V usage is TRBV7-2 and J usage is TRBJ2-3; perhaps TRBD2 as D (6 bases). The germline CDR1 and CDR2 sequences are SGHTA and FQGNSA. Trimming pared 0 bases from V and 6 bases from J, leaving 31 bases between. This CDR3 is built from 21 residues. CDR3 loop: CASSLAHPLGSGGPGADTQYF. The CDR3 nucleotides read TGTGCCAGCAGCTTAGCACACCCCTTGGGCTCCGGAGGGCCGGGCGCGGATACGCAGTATTTT.

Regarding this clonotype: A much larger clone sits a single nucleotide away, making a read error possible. The CDR3, as DNA: TGTGCCAGCAGCGTAGCCGGGACAGTCTCCAATGAGCAGTTCTTC. It codes for CASSVAGTVSNEQFF. The chain has TRBV9 and TRBJ2-1; the match to TRBD1 covers 7 bases. Germline V gene data show CDR1 as SGDLS and CDR2 as YYNGEE. The CDR3 length is 15 residues. The J segment lost 6 bases and the V segment lost 0 bases, leaving 6 bases of the junction unmatched.

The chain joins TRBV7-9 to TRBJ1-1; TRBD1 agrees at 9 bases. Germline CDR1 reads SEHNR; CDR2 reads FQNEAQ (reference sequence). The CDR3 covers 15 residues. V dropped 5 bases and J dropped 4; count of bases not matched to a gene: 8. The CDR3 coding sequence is TGTGCCAGCAGCCCAGCCACAGGGGGCCGCACTGAAGCTTTCTTT. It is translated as CASSPATGGRTEAFF.

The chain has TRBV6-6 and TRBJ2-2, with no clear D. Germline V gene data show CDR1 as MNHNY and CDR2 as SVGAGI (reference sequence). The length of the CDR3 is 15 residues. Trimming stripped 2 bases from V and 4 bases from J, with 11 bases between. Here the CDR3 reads CASSYGREVTGELFF. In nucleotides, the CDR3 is TGTGCCAGCAGTTACGGAAGGGAAGTCACCGGGGAGCTGTTTTTT.